This T cell receptor (beta chain) was profiled in a study of T-cell memory formation after mild COVID-19. Study background: In these data, TCR clusters were largely donor specific. General study points: Second-wave clones that peaked on day 37 lacked confirmed SARS-CoV-2 specificity. Researchers report contracting CD4+ clones mostly in CM and EM, with CD8+ clones in EMRA.

It was 5'RACE with constant-segment primers that produced the TCR alpha and TCR beta cDNA libraries, which carried sample barcodes and UMIs. TCRdb processed the 5' RACE reads anew with MiXCR; each CDR3 protein has one entry. Of under 450,000 distinct CDR3 sequences in the sample, 20% to 25% were seen once. This clonotype was counted a few times. The target antigen is unknown. The CDR3 has 15 residues. The germline CDR1 and CDR2 sequences are MNHNY and SVGAGI (reference sequence). V was pared by 0 bases and J by 3 bases, with 9 bases between. The gene calls are TRBV6-6 and TRBJ1-5; D might be TRBD1 (5 bases). This TCR came from a man aged 18-30 years who had mild COVID-19 (a few samples of this study predate the infection). Cell type and time point are not known. The sample was PBMCs or a T cell subset sorted from them (not recorded which). CDR3: CASSYSVTDNQPQHF. CDR3 DNA sequence: TGTGCCAGCAGTTACTCGGTGACAGACAATCAGCCCCAGCATTTT.